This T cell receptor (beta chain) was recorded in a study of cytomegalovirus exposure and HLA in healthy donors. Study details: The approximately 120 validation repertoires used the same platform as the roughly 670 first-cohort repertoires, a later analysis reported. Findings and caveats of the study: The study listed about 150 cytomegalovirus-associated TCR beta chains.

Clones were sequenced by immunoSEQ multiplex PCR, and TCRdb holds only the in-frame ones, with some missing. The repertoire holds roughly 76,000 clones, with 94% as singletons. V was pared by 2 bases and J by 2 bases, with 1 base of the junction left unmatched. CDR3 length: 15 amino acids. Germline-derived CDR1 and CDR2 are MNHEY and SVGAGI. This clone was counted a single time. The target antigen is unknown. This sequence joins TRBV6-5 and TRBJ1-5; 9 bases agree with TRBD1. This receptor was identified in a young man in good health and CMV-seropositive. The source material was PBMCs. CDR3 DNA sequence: TGTGCCAGCAGTTACGACAGGGGGGGCAATCAGCCCCAGCATTTT. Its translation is CASSYDRGGNQPQHF.